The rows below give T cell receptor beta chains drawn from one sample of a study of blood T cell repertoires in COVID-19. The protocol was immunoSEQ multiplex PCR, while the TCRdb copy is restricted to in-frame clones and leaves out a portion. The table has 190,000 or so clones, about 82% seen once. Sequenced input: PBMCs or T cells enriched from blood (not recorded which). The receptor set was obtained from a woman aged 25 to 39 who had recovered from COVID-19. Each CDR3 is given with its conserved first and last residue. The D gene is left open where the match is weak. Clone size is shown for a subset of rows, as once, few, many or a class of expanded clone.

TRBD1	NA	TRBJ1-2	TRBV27	CASSTQGAYGYTF	TGTGCCAGCAGTACACAGGGGGCATATGGCTACACCTTC
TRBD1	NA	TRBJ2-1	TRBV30	CAWSGDLGQGARRQFF	TGTGCCTGGAGTGGGGACCTGGGACAGGGGGCAAGACGGCAGTTCTTC
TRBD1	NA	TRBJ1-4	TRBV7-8	CASSLRGGAGTNEKLFF	TGTGCCAGCAGCTTACGAGGGGGCGCCGGGACTAATGAAAAACTGTTTTTT
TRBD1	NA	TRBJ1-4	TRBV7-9	CASSLARGNRGQVKLFF	TGTGCCAGCAGCTTAGCGCGGGGAAACAGGGGGCAAGTAAAACTGTTTTTT
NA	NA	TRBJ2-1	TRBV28	CASSTHKRSYNEQFF	TGTGCCAGCAGTACCCACAAAAGGAGCTACAATGAGCAGTTCTTC
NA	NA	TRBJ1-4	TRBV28	CATGKMDEKLFF	TGTGCCACCGGTAAAATGGATGAAAAACTGTTTTTT
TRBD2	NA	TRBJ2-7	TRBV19	CASSMLAGAYEQYF	TGTGCCAGTAGTATGCTAGCGGGAGCCTACGAGCAGTACTTC
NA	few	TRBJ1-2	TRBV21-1	CASSKGGDYGYTF	TGTGCCAGCAGCAAAGGGGGCGACTATGGCTACACCTTC
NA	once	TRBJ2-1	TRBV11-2	CASSLGLASARNEQFF	TGTGCCAGCAGCTTGGGTTTAGCCAGTGCTCGCAATGAGCAGTTCTTC
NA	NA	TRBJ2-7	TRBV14	CASSQGRPARSGADYEQYF	TGTGCCAGCAGCCAAGGGCGACCGGCAAGGTCAGGCGCAGACTACGAGCAGTACTTC
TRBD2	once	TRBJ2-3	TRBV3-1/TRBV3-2	CASSQVGGRGTSTDTQYF	TGTGCCAGCAGCCAAGTAGGCGGGAGAGGGACTAGCACAGATACGCAGTATTTT
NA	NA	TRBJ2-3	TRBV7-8	CASSRVLGAKDTQYF	TGTGCCAGCAGCCGCGTATTGGGGGCAAAAGATACGCAGTATTTT
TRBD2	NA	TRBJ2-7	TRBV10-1	CASSEKTSSEQYF	TGCGCCAGCAGTGAAAAGACTAGCTCCGAGCAGTACTTC
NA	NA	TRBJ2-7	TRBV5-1	CASSPQSPYEQYF	TGCGCCAGCAGTCCCCAGTCCCCCTACGAGCAGTACTTC
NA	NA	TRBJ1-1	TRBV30	CAWSVGVGGAFF	TGTGCCTGGAGTGTCGGAGTGGGGGGGGCTTTCTTT
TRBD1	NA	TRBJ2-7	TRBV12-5	CASGLVLGQGPYEQYF	TGTGCTAGTGGTTTGGTACTTGGACAGGGTCCCTACGAGCAGTACTTC
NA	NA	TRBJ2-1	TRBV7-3	CASSSLEEDEQFF	TGTGCCAGCAGCTCGCTCGAAGAGGATGAGCAGTTCTTC
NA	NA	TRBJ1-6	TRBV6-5	CASSYSSSSYNSPLHF	TGTGCCAGCAGTTACTCGTCCAGCTCCTATAATTCACCCCTCCACTTT
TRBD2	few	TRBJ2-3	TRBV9	CASSVGGLAGVVDTQYF	TGTGCCAGCAGCGTAGGAGGGCTAGCGGGAGTTGTAGATACGCAGTATTTT
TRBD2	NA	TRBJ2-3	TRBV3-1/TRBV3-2	CASSRTSGGTSTDTQYF	TGTGCCAGCAGCCGGACTAGCGGGGGGACTAGCACAGATACGCAGTATTTT
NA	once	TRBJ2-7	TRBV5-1	CASSPDLRPSYEQYF	TGCGCCAGCAGCCCAGACCTCAGGCCCTCCTACGAGCAGTACTTC
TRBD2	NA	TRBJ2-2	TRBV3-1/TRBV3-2	CASRGLAGPGELFF	TGTGCCAGCCGGGGACTAGCGGGACCCGGGGAGCTGTTTTTT
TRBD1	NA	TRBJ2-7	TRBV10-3	CAISEPPTGGPYEQYF	TGTGCCATCAGTGAACCCCCGACAGGGGGACCCTACGAGCAGTACTTC
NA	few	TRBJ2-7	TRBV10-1	CASSESKGKGGEQYF	TGCGCCAGCAGTGAGTCGAAGGGGAAGGGAGGCGAGCAGTACTTC
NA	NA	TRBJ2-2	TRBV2	CASSDPGEVPAPGELFF	TGTGCCAGCAGTGACCCCGGAGAAGTCCCGGCCCCCGGGGAGCTGTTTTTT
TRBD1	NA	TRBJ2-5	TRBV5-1	CASSLWRDRVQETQYF	TGCGCCAGCAGCTTGTGGCGGGACAGGGTCCAAGAGACCCAGTACTTC
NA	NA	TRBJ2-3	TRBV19	CASSMQVSTDTQYF	TGTGCCAGTAGTATGCAGGTCAGCACAGATACGCAGTATTTT
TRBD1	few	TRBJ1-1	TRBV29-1	CSVSTGTGLGTEAFF	TGCAGCGTCTCGACCGGGACAGGGTTAGGCACTGAAGCTTTCTTT
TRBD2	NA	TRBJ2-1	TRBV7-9	CASPPPGLALSSYNEQFF	TGTGCCAGCCCCCCCCCGGGACTAGCGCTTAGCTCCTACAATGAGCAGTTCTTC
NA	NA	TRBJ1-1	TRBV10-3	CAISPKAGMNTEAFF	TGTGCCATCAGTCCCAAGGCAGGGATGAACACTGAAGCTTTCTTT
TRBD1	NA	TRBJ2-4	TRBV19	CATRTGTMSGIQYF	TGTGCCACCCGGACAGGGACGATGAGCGGGATTCAGTACTTC
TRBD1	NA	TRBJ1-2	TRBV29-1	CSVQTGGRGGYTF	TGCAGCGTCCAGACAGGGGGCAGGGGTGGCTACACCTTC
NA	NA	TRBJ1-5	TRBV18	CASSPSTAHNQPQHF	TGTGCCAGCTCACCAAGCACAGCTCACAATCAGCCCCAGCATTTT
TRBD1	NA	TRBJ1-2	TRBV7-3	CASTSDRAGSGYTF	TGTGCCAGCACCTCTGACAGGGCCGGTTCTGGCTACACCTTC
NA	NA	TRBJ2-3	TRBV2	CASSEWADTQYF	TGTGCCAGCAGTGAATGGGCGGATACGCAGTATTTT
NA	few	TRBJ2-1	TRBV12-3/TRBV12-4	CASISVGEQFF	TGTGCCAGCATTTCGGTTGGTGAGCAGTTCTTC
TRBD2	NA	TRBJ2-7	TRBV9	CASSVVAGGPGEQYF	TGTGCCAGCAGCGTAGTAGCGGGAGGGCCGGGGGAGCAGTACTTC
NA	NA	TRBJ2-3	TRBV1	CTSSQEGTSDTDTQYF	TGCACCAGCAGCCAAGAAGGGACTTCGGACACAGATACGCAGTATTTT
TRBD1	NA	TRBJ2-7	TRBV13	CASSFQSGTGVGEQYF	TGTGCCAGCAGCTTTCAATCCGGGACAGGGGTAGGCGAGCAGTACTTC
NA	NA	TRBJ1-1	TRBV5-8	CASSFRPGDNTEAFF	TGTGCCAGCAGCTTTCGGCCAGGGGATAACACTGAAGCTTTCTTT
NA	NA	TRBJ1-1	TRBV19	CASSMSQSTEAFF	TGTGCCAGTAGTATGTCACAGAGCACTGAAGCTTTCTTT
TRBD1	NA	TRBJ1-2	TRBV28	CASSPLGQGRGYTF	TGTGCCAGCAGCCCACTTGGACAGGGTAGAGGCTACACCTTC
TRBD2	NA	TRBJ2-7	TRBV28	CASSSSGRNTYEQYF	TGTGCCAGCAGTTCTAGCGGGAGGAACACCTACGAGCAGTACTTC
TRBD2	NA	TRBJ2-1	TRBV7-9	CASSRGGRDTYNEQFF	TGTGCCAGCAGCCGCGGGGGGCGGGATACCTACAATGAGCAGTTCTTC
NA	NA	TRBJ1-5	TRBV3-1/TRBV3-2	CASANTAGPRQPQHF	TGTGCCAGCGCCAACACAGCGGGACCCAGACAGCCCCAGCATTTT